The rows below give T cell receptor beta chains drawn from one sample of a study of blood T cell repertoires in COVID-19. The protocol was immunoSEQ multiplex PCR, while the TCRdb copy is restricted to in-frame clones and leaves out a portion. This sample has around 43,000 clones, with about 85% found just once. Material for sequencing was peripheral blood. The receptors were gathered from a woman aged 80 or older with acute or convalescent COVID-19. Both conserved end residues are part of each CDR3. A D gene is named only where the DNA matches it firmly. Clone size is shown for a subset of rows, as once, few, many or a class of expanded clone.

D gene,V gene,clone size,J gene,CDR3 DNA,CDR3 protein
.,TRBV6-5,few,TRBJ1-2,TGTGCCAGCAGCGCCGGACAGTATAACTATGGCTACACCTTC,CASSAGQYNYGYTF
TRBD2,TRBV3-1/TRBV3-2,.,TRBJ2-3,TGTGCCAGCAGCCTACGGACTAGCGGGAGGACAGATACGCAGTATTTT,CASSLRTSGRTDTQYF
.,TRBV3-1/TRBV3-2,.,TRBJ2-2,TGTGCCAGCAGCCAGGGCCGGGAGCTGTTTTTT,CASSQGRELFF
TRBD1,TRBV24-1,.,TRBJ1-5,TGTGCCACCAGTGCCGGGGACAGGGGTCATCAGCCCCAGCATTTT,CATSAGDRGHQPQHF
TRBD1,TRBV18,.,TRBJ2-1,TGTGCCAGCTCACCAGGGACAGGGGGCTACAATGAGCAGTTCTTC,CASSPGTGGYNEQFF
.,TRBV6-5,.,TRBJ2-7,TGTGCCAGCAGCTCAATAGCGAACTCCTACGAGCAGTACTTC,CASSSIANSYEQYF
TRBD2,TRBV10-2,.,TRBJ2-3,TGCGCCAGCACTGGACTAGCGGACACGAACACAGATACGCAGTATTTT,CASTGLADTNTDTQYF
TRBD2,TRBV4-1,.,TRBJ2-1,TGCGCCAGCAGCCAAGATCTGACTAGCTGGGATGAGCAGTTCTTC,CASSQDLTSWDEQFF
.,TRBV13,.,TRBJ2-7,TGTGCCAGCAGCCTAAAAAAAGGGGGCGAGCAGTACTTC,CASSLKKGGEQYF
.,TRBV10-3,few,TRBJ2-7,TGTGCCATCAGTGTGGCGCGGGGATCTAACGAGCAGTACTTC,CAISVARGSNEQYF
.,TRBV14,.,TRBJ2-7,TGTGCCAGCAGCCAAGATTATAGACTCTCCTACGAGCAGTACTTC,CASSQDYRLSYEQYF
.,TRBV14,.,TRBJ2-5,TGTGCCAGCAGCCAAGGGGCGGAGACCCAGTACTTC,CASSQGAETQYF
TRBD1,TRBV27,.,TRBJ1-2,TGTGCCAGCAGTGGGACAGGGCGCCGCTATGGCTACACCTTC,CASSGTGRRYGYTF
TRBD1,TRBV9,.,TRBJ2-7,TGTGCCAGCAGCTCCCAACAGGGGGCCAACGAGCAGTACTTC,CASSSQQGANEQYF
TRBD1,TRBV6-5,.,TRBJ1-2,TGTGCCAGCAGACTGACAGGGACCCCTAACTATGGCTACACCTTC,CASRLTGTPNYGYTF
.,TRBV12-5,.,TRBJ2-7,TGTGCTAGTGGTTTACAAGGGACTTCCGCACCGTACTTC,CASGLQGTSAPYF
.,TRBV5-8,.,TRBJ1-5,TGTGCCAGCAGCGCAGGGTCCAGTCAGCCCCAGCATTTT,CASSAGSSQPQHF
TRBD2,TRBV15,.,TRBJ2-2,TGTGCCACCAGCAGACTAGCGGGAGGGAGTACCGGGGAGCTGTTTTTT,CATSRLAGGSTGELFF
TRBD2,TRBV19,.,TRBJ2-1,TGTGCCAGTAGTATCTATGGTAGCGGGAGCGATTTTATCTACAATGAGCAGTTCTTC,CASSIYGSGSDFIYNEQFF
.,TRBV24-1,.,TRBJ2-1,TGTGCCACCAGTGATCCTGGACAGTCCTACAATGAGCAGTTCTTC,CATSDPGQSYNEQFF
TRBD2,TRBV6-6,once,TRBJ2-1,TGTGCCAGCAGTCCCCGGACTAGCGGGGGCTCCTACAATGAGCAGTTCTTC,CASSPRTSGGSYNEQFF
TRBD2,TRBV11-2,.,TRBJ2-4,TGTGCCAGCAGCCTGGGACTAGCTCCGTACTTC,CASSLGLAPYF
.,TRBV7-9,.,TRBJ2-1,TGTGCCAGCAGCTTAGACGAGGGAGTAAACTACAATGAGCAGTTCTTC,CASSLDEGVNYNEQFF
TRBD1,TRBV5-1,.,TRBJ1-1,TGCGCCAGCAGCGACCAAGGGGGCGGGTCTCGAATGAACACTGAAGCTTTCTTT,CASSDQGGGSRMNTEAFF
.,TRBV27,.,TRBJ1-2,TGTGCCAGCAGATCAGGCCGGGACTTATCCGGCTACACCTTC,CASRSGRDLSGYTF
.,TRBV5-4,once,TRBJ2-3,TGTGCCAGCAGCTCACAGGGTTATAGCACAGATACGCAGTATTTT,CASSSQGYSTDTQYF
TRBD2,TRBV18,.,TRBJ2-5,TGTGCCAGCTCCTTTCGACTAGCGGGTAACCAAGAGACCCAGTACTTC,CASSFRLAGNQETQYF
.,TRBV11-3,.,TRBJ2-1,TGTGCCAGCAGCCGGCGTGACGGGAATGAGCAGTTCTTC,CASSRRDGNEQFF
.,TRBV5-4,.,TRBJ1-1,TGTGCCAGCAGCTCGGACAGAAAGAACACTGAAGCTTTCTTT,CASSSDRKNTEAFF
.,TRBV18,.,TRBJ2-5,TGTGCCAGCTCACGCTCGGGTTCGGAGGCCCAGTACTTC,CASSRSGSEAQYF
TRBD2,TRBV7-6,medium-sized,TRBJ2-7,TGTGCCAGCAGCGGGCTAGCGGGAGGGGATTCCTCCTACGAGCAGTACTTC,CASSGLAGGDSSYEQYF
TRBD1,TRBV25-1,few,TRBJ1-2,TGTGCCAGCAGTGCCGGGACAGGGATCTATGGCTACACCTTC,CASSAGTGIYGYTF
TRBD1,TRBV11-2,.,TRBJ2-1,TGTGCCAGCAGCCTCGGACAGGGTTCCTACAATGAGCAGTTCTTC,CASSLGQGSYNEQFF
.,TRBV7-2,.,TRBJ1-2,TGTGCCAGCAGCTTCCCGGTACCGGAGTATGGCTACACCTTC,CASSFPVPEYGYTF
TRBD1,TRBV30,.,TRBJ1-1,TGTGCCTGGAGTAGGACAGGGTCAGTAAGGCCTGAAGCTTTCTTT,CAWSRTGSVRPEAFF
.,TRBV6-5,.,TRBJ1-3,TGTGCCAGCTCTCAGGGGCTCGGGAACACCATATATTTT,CASSQGLGNTIYF
.,TRBV11-2,.,TRBJ2-1,TGTGCCAGCAGCTTAGTCGGGCTAGAGGGCAATGAGCAGTTCTTC,CASSLVGLEGNEQFF
.,TRBV19,.,TRBJ2-1,TGTGCCAGTAGTATGAGCCTTGTGCAGTTCTTC,CASSMSLVQFF
TRBD2,TRBV6-5,.,TRBJ2-7,TGTGCCAGCAGGGGACTAGCGGGGTCCTACGAGCAGTACTTC,CASRGLAGSYEQYF
.,TRBV27,.,TRBJ2-1,TGTGCCAGCAGTGCCGACAGGTATCGGCAGTTCTTC,CASSADRYRQFF
.,TRBV2,.,TRBJ1-5,TGTGCCAGCAGACCCACAGCTAATCAGCCCCAGCATTTT,CASRPTANQPQHF
.,TRBV7-9,.,TRBJ1-2,TGTGCCAGCAGCCCCCTCGGGGTCGGCTATGGCTACACCTTC,CASSPLGVGYGYTF
.,TRBV10-3,.,TRBJ2-2,TGTGCCATCAGTTCCGTAGCTCCGGCCGGGGAGCTGTTTTTT,CAISSVAPAGELFF
TRBD1,TRBV27,.,TRBJ2-1,TGTGCCAGCAGTTTCCTCACGGGACAGGGGGCGCGGAATGAGCAGTTCTTC,CASSFLTGQGARNEQFF